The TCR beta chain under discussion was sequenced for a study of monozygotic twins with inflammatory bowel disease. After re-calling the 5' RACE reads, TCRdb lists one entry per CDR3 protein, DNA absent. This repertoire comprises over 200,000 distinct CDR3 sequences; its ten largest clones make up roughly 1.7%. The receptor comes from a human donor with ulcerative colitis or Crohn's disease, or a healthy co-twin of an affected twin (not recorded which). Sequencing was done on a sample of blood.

CDR3 residues: CASSYGMGPEAFF. The J gene is TRBJ1-1, the V gene TRBV6-2 or TRBV6-3. The CDR3 runs 13 residues. Germline loops: CDR1 MNHEY, CDR2 SVGEGT.